These 24 T cell receptor beta chains were all obtained from the same sample, sequenced in a study of cytotoxic CD8 clonotypes in ibrutinib-treated CLL. The table came from immunoSEQ multiplex PCR; TCRdb's copy has only in-frame clones and leaves some out. Of 50,000 to 70,000 clones in the sample, about 54% were seen once. This specimen consisted of PBMCs, obtained at disease progression, from a patient treated with ibrutinib. These receptor sequences come from a human donor with chronic lymphocytic leukemia.

The chain has TRBV5-1 and TRBJ2-7; D uncertain. The V gene lost 6 bases and the J gene lost 3 bases, with 7 bases spanning the gap. The CDR3 consists of 11 residues. Germline V gives CDR1 SGHRS, CDR2 YFSETQ. The CDR3 DNA reads TGCGCCAGCACTATGGACTACGAGCAGTACTTC. Its protein is CASTMDYEQYF.

This clone has just a few counts. This sequence joins TRBV5-1 and TRBJ2-7, with 7 bases matching TRBD2. This CDR3 has 15 amino acids. J was trimmed by 3 bases and V by 3 bases; bases with no gene match: 9. Germline V gene lookup returns CDR1 SGHRS and CDR2 YFSETQ. The CDR3 sequence: CASSSGGSGDYEQYF. The CDR3, as DNA: TGCGCCAGCAGCTCCGGGGGGAGCGGAGACTACGAGCAGTACTTC.

The genes are TRBV4-2 and TRBJ2-4; 10 bases agree with TRBD2. CDR3 length: 21 residues. Germline CDR1 and CDR2: LGHNA and YNFKEQ. J lost 8 bases, V lost 0 bases, and 22 bases had no gene match. The CDR3 DNA is TGTGCCAGCAGCCAAGATCACTATATTCAGAGGGTAAGCGGGAGGGCGGACATTCAGTACTTC. Its protein is CASSQDHYIQRVSGRADIQYF.

This clone turned up a few times. CDR3 amino acids: CASSGQGAMNEQFF. In nucleotides, the CDR3 is TGTGCCAGCAGTGGGCAGGGGGCAATGAATGAGCAGTTCTTC. The rearrangement joins TRBV2 to TRBJ2-1, with 8 nucleotides matching TRBD1. CDR1 and CDR2 (germline): SNHLY, FYNNEI. V lost 4 bases and J lost 7; bases outside the gene matches: 6. The CDR3 spans 14 residues. The complete variable domain, with remaining parts taken from reference TRBV2 and TRBJ2-1, reads EPEVTQTPSHQVTQMGQEVILRCVPISNHLYFYWYRQILGQKVEFLVSFYNNEISEKSEIFDDQFSVERPDGSNFTLKIRSTKLEDSAMYFCASSGQGAMNEQFFGPGTRLTVL.

This clone occurred a few times. The chain couples TRBV15 to TRBJ2-6; tentatively, D is TRBD1 or TRBD2 (5 bases each). Trimming cost V 0 bases and J 4 bases, with 13 bases left between them. There are 17 residues in the CDR3. The germline CDR1 and CDR2 sequences are LNHNV and YYDKDF (reference sequence). CDR3 nucleotides: TGTGCCACCAGCAGAGATTTCATGGGGGTCGGGGCCAACGTCCTGACTTTC. Protein sequence: CATSRDFMGVGANVLTF.

The rearrangement joins TRBV10-3 to TRBJ1-5, with D possibly being TRBD1 (6 bases). The CDR3 covers 16 residues. V dropped 3 bases and J dropped 0 bases, with 12 bases sitting between them. Looked up from germline, CDR1 is ENHRY and CDR2 is SYGVKD. CDR3 in DNA: TGTGCCATCAGTGACAGGGGCTCCCATAGCAATCAGCCCCAGCATTTT. It specifies CAISDRGSHSNQPQHF.

This clone has more than one count but fewer than ten. The chain combines TRBV5-8 with TRBJ2-1; 12 bases are a match to TRBD2. The CDR3 is 15 residues long. The germline CDR1 and CDR2 sequences are SGHTS and YDEGEE. Losses at the gene ends were 0 bases for V and 8 bases for J; bases not matched to a gene: 3. The DNA of the CDR3 is TGTGCCAGCAGCTTGGGACTAGCGGGGGCTGATGAGCAGTTCTTC. Amino acids: CASSLGLAGADEQFF.

A few counts support this clone. The CDR3 region is CASSDLAGERHGYTF. Here the CDR3 DNA reads TGTGCCAGCAGTGATTTGGCAGGGGAACGCCATGGCTACACCTTC. V is TRBV6-1 and J is TRBJ1-2, with a weak D call TRBD1 (6 bases). Germline CDR1 is MNHNS and CDR2 is SASEGT. V was trimmed by 3 bases and J by 6 bases, leaving 17 bases between them. This CDR3 is built from 15 residues.

This clone was seen a few times. This sequence joins TRBV5-1 and TRBJ2-1, with D tentatively TRBD1 (6 bases). CDR1 and CDR2 (germline): SGHRS, YFSETQ. With 3 bases removed from V and 0 bases from J, the gap between germline ends came to 7 bases. This CDR3 region has 14 residues. The CDR3 DNA sequence: TGCGCCAGCAGCTCGGACAGCTCCTACAATGAGCAGTTCTTC. Protein: CASSSDSSYNEQFF.

The chain couples TRBV13 to TRBJ2-2, with TRBD2 matching over 7 bases. In germline, CDR1 is PRHDT, CDR2 FYEKMQ (reference sequence). The trim removed 3 bases at V and 0 bases at J, leaving 10 bases unmatched. This CDR3 comprises 18 residues. CDR3 sequence reads: CASSFSIWRGTNTGELFF. Written as DNA, the CDR3 is TGTGCCAGCAGCTTTAGTATCTGGCGGGGGACGAACACCGGGGAGCTGTTTTTT.

The genes are TRBV7-2 and TRBJ2-5; no clear D. Per germline, CDR1 SGHTA and CDR2 FQGNSA. The CDR3 consists of 14 residues. The germline V and J ends were trimmed by 2 bases and 2 bases, with 9 bases remaining between them. This CDR3 is CASSLLSFQETQYF. DNA for the CDR3: TGTGCCAGCAGCTTATTGTCCTTTCAAGAGACCCAGTACTTC.

This chain connects TRBV4-3 to TRBJ2-1; D is undetermined. This CDR3 has 14 amino acids. Germline values: CDR1 LGHNA, CDR2 YSLEER. Trimming took off 1 base at V and 7 bases at J, with 11 bases between the two ends. CDR3 amino acids: CASSQGPSLNEQFF. CDR3 in DNA: TGCGCCAGCAGCCAAGGTCCTTCCCTAAATGAGCAGTTCTTC.

This chain connects TRBV9 to TRBJ2-3; 8 positions match TRBD1. V lost 0 bases and J lost 4; bases outside the gene matches: 7. This CDR3 is 16 amino acids long. Germline lookup yields CDR1 SGDLS and CDR2 YYNGEE. CDR3 sequence reads: CASSVVTGGVADTQYF. The DNA for the CDR3 is TGTGCCAGCAGCGTAGTCACAGGGGGTGTTGCAGATACGCAGTATTTT.

This clone was found a few times. V gene TRBV28 combines with J gene TRBJ1-2; D is undetermined. V gave up 3 bases and J gave up 8 bases, with 13 bases separating them. This CDR3 has 13 amino acids. The germline gives CDR1 MDHEN, CDR2 SYDVKM. The CDR3 coding sequence is TGTGCCAGCAGTTTTTCGACACACGGCGGCTACACCTTC. Protein: CASSFSTHGGYTF.

The chain couples TRBV25-1 to TRBJ1-1; D is ambiguous. The CDR3 covers 13 residues. Trimming removed 6 bases from V and 0 bases from J, with 8 bases in between. Germline assignment: CDR1 MGHDK and CDR2 SYGVNS. In DNA form, the CDR3 reads TGTGCCAGCAGCGGACGGATGAACACTGAAGCTTTCTTT. It translates to CASSGRMNTEAFF.

V and J are TRBV28 and TRBJ1-1; D is undetermined. The CDR3 has 15 amino acids. With 5 bases removed from V and 2 bases from J, the gap between germline ends came to 15 bases. The germline V gene has CDR1 MDHEN and CDR2 SYDVKM. In nucleotides, the CDR3 is TGTGCCAGCAGTCTGCGCAGTCCCATAAACACTGAAGCTTTCTTT. Its protein is CASSLRSPINTEAFF.

This clone appeared a few times. The chain is built from TRBV18 and TRBJ2-3; a possible D gene is TRBD2 (6 bases). CDR1 is KGHSH, CDR2 LQKENI, per germline. The length of the CDR3 is 15 residues. The V and J ends lost 2 bases and 6 bases respectively, with 15 bases between them. The CDR3 DNA is TGTGCCAGCTCACCAGTGGCGGGGTCGGGGGATACGCAGTATTTT. Protein: CASSPVAGSGDTQYF.

This chain links TRBV15 with TRBJ2-7; D gene ambiguous. This CDR3 contains 18 residues. Germline CDR1 reads LNHNV; CDR2 reads YYDKDF (reference sequence). V shed 1 base and J shed 2 bases, with 21 bases lying between them. Here the CDR3 reads CATSRVVVWTYGTYEQYF. The CDR3 DNA reads as TGTGCCACCAGCAGAGTTGTTGTTTGGACGTACGGAACCTACGAGCAGTACTTC.

This chain joins TRBV30 and TRBJ1-5, with TRBD1 as a possible D gene (5 bases). The V gene lost 0 bases and the J gene lost 6 bases, with 15 bases spanning the gap. CDR1 is GTSNPN and CDR2 is SVGIG in the germline V gene (reference sequence). The CDR3 consists of 15 residues. The CDR3 loop reads CAWSVSGSWSQPQHF. The CDR3 nucleotides are TGTGCCTGGAGTGTGTCAGGGTCTTGGAGTCAGCCCCAGCATTTT.

The chain carries TRBV6-5 and TRBJ1-5, with D hard to call. Per the germline V gene, CDR1 is MNHEY and CDR2 is SVGAGI. The CDR3 has 15 amino acids. Trimming took off 2 bases at V and 3 bases at J, with 11 bases between the two ends. The chain's CDR3 is CASSYVPSVNQPQHF. In DNA form, the CDR3 reads TGTGCCAGCAGTTACGTCCCGTCCGTCAATCAGCCCCAGCATTTT.

The J gene is TRBJ2-2, the V gene TRBV5-1; D is uncertain. The V end lost 3 bases, the J end lost 1 base, and 10 bases lay between the germline ends. Germline V lookup: CDR1 SGHRS, CDR2 YFSETQ. This CDR3 is 15 amino acids long. The CDR3 DNA sequence: TGCGCCAGCAGCTCCCCGGAACAGAACACCGGGGAGCTGTTTTTT. Its translation: CASSSPEQNTGELFF.

CDR3 DNA sequence: TGTGCCAGCAGTTACTGGGAGGGCGGCACTGAAGCTTTCTTT. This codes for CASSYWEGGTEAFF. The V gene is TRBV6-5, the J gene TRBJ1-1; D remains unclear. CDR3 size: 14 residues. Looked up from germline, CDR1 is MNHEY and CDR2 is SVGAGI. V was cut by 1 base and J by 4 bases, with 10 bases left in between.

The rearrangement joins TRBV30 to TRBJ2-3; 9 nucleotides match TRBD2. Per germline, CDR1 GTSNPN and CDR2 SVGIG (reference sequence). V shed 3 bases, J shed 4 bases, and the junction held 2 bases outside the gene matches. CDR3 length equals 13 residues. CDR3 coding DNA: TGTGCCTGGAGGGTAGCGGGGGCAGATACGCAGTATTTT. Encoded protein: CAWRVAGADTQYF. Complete variable domain (other parts from reference TRBV30 and TRBJ2-3): SQTIHQWPATLVQPVGSPLSLECTVEGTSNPNLYWYRQAAGRGLQLLFYSVGIGQISSEVPQNLSASRPQDRQFILSSKKLLLSDSGFYLCAWRVAGADTQYFGPGTRLTVL.

J is TRBJ2-2 and V is TRBV6-5; a weak D match, TRBD2 (6 bases). Trimming removed 8 bases at V and 6 bases at J, with 7 bases between. CDR3 size: 11 residues. Germline V gene sequence: CDR1 MNHEY, CDR2 SVGAGI. For the CDR3, the DNA is TGTGCCAGCGGGGAGGCCGGGGAGCTGTTTTTT. Translated: CASGEAGELFF.